These T cell receptor beta chains were read from a single sample in a study of blood T cell repertoires in COVID-19. Measured with immunoSEQ multiplex PCR; TCRdb has only the in-frame clones, and not every one. The repertoire holds some 110,000 clones, about nine tenths seen once, with 7% to 9% in the top ten. The sequenced material came from peripheral blood. These receptor sequences come from a human donor in a cohort sampled during active COVID-19. Each CDR3 is given with its conserved first and last residue. The D gene is left open where the match is weak. Expanded clones are given a class, and other clones once, few, many or no size at all.

D	size	V	J	CDR3	DNA
TRBD2	NA	TRBV6-2/TRBV6-3	TRBJ2-5	CASSYSLAGGLETQYF	TGTGCCAGCAGTTACTCCCTAGCGGGGGGGCTAGAGACCCAGTACTTC
TRBD1	NA	TRBV19	TRBJ2-7	CASSKGQGYEQYF	TGTGCCAGTAGTAAGGGACAGGGTTACGAGCAGTACTTC
NA	NA	TRBV19	TRBJ2-3	CASSIAGPITDTQYF	TGTGCCAGTAGTATAGCGGGTCCGATCACAGATACGCAGTATTTT
NA	NA	TRBV7-6	TRBJ2-5	CASSLSISGQETQYF	TGTGCCAGCAGCTTGTCTATAAGCGGACAAGAGACCCAGTACTTC
NA	NA	TRBV28	TRBJ1-2	CASSPSTDNYGYTF	TGTGCCAGCAGTCCATCAACAGATAACTATGGCTACACCTTC
NA	NA	TRBV5-1	TRBJ2-1	CASSLGGSNEQFF	TGCGCCAGCAGCTTGGGAGGGTCAAATGAGCAGTTCTTC
NA	NA	TRBV19	TRBJ1-5	CASSPEAGRINQPQHF	TGTGCCAGTAGTCCTGAGGCGGGGAGGATCAATCAGCCCCAGCATTTT
TRBD1	once	TRBV4-1	TRBJ1-2	CASSQGQGYGYTF	TGCGCCAGCAGCCAAGGACAGGGCTATGGCTACACCTTC
TRBD1	NA	TRBV20-1	TRBJ2-7	CSASNTGTGMPYEQYF	TGCAGTGCTAGTAACACCGGGACAGGGATGCCCTACGAGCAGTACTTC
NA	NA	TRBV11-3	TRBJ2-1	CASSARSFYNEQFF	TGTGCCAGCAGCGCCCGGTCCTTCTACAATGAGCAGTTCTTC
NA	NA	TRBV6-6	TRBJ1-2	CASSYSRGSSYGYTF	TGTGCCAGCAGTTACAGTCGGGGGTCTAGCTATGGCTACACCTTC
NA	NA	TRBV5-1	TRBJ1-1	CASSFDSMNTEAFF	TGCGCCAGCAGCTTTGACAGCATGAACACTGAAGCTTTCTTT
TRBD2	NA	TRBV18	TRBJ2-7	CASSTTGTSEAGQYF	TGTGCCAGCAGCACTACCGGGACTAGCGAGGCTGGGCAGTACTTC
NA	NA	TRBV6-5	TRBJ2-7	CASRSSGAYEQYF	TGTGCCAGCAGGAGTTCGGGGGCCTACGAGCAGTACTTC
NA	NA	TRBV5-1	TRBJ2-2	CASSFSSPNTGELFF	TGCGCCAGCAGCTTTTCCAGTCCGAACACCGGGGAGCTGTTTTTT
NA	NA	TRBV19	TRBJ2-5	CASSYGGETQYF	TGTGCCAGTAGCTACGGAGGGGAGACCCAGTACTTC
NA	NA	TRBV14	TRBJ1-2	CASSQRNYGYTF	TGTGCCAGCAGCCAACGGAACTATGGCTACACCTTC
TRBD1	once	TRBV19	TRBJ1-1	CASSTRTQGAAEAFF	TGTGCCAGTAGTACCCGGACACAGGGGGCCGCTGAAGCTTTCTTT
TRBD1	NA	TRBV18	TRBJ1-4	CASSPGQGADEKLFF	TGTGCCAGCTCACCAGGCCAGGGGGCGGATGAAAAACTGTTTTTT
TRBD1	NA	TRBV30	TRBJ1-3	CAGQVGNTIYF	TGTGCCGGACAGGTTGGAAACACCATATATTTT
NA	once	TRBV27	TRBJ1-2	CASSARRVGYGYTF	TGTGCCAGCAGTGCTCGCCGGGTGGGCTATGGCTACACCTTC
NA	once	TRBV6-2/TRBV6-3	TRBJ2-7	CASSYVRSYEQYF	TGTGCCAGCAGTTACGTCCGCTCCTACGAGCAGTACTTC
TRBD2	NA	TRBV9	TRBJ2-3	CASSARGGLAGGRSDRDTQYF	TGTGCCAGCAGCGCCCGAGGGGGACTAGCGGGGGGTCGATCTGACCGAGATACGCAGTATTTT
TRBD2	NA	TRBV5-1	TRBJ2-2	CASSPGGDTGELFF	TGCGCCAGCAGCCCGGGGGGTGACACCGGGGAGCTGTTTTTT
NA	NA	TRBV7-3	TRBJ1-1	CASSPYEGTEAFF	TGTGCCAGCAGCCCCTACGAGGGAACTGAAGCTTTCTTT
NA	NA	TRBV3-1/TRBV3-2	TRBJ2-1	CASSLGLDLFNEQFF	TGTGCCAGCAGCCTCGGACTGGATCTCTTCAATGAGCAGTTCTTC
TRBD1	NA	TRBV2	TRBJ2-7	CASSGVRTGTLLGEQYF	TGTGCCAGCAGTGGAGTACGGACAGGGACTTTGTTGGGAGAGCAGTACTTC
NA	NA	TRBV6-5	TRBJ1-1	CASSDQQQGSTEAFF	TGTGCCAGCAGCGACCAACAACAGGGTTCCACTGAAGCTTTCTTT
NA	NA	TRBV5-1	TRBJ2-1	CASSSSIVDNEQFF	TGCGCCAGCAGCTCCTCCATAGTAGACAATGAGCAGTTCTTC
TRBD1	NA	TRBV7-9	TRBJ1-2	CASSSPGQDLYGYTF	TGTGCCAGCAGCTCACCGGGACAGGACCTGTATGGCTACACCTTC
NA	NA	TRBV13	TRBJ2-2	CASRKGGPTGELFF	TGTGCCAGCAGGAAGGGGGGGCCCACCGGGGAGCTGTTTTTT
TRBD2	NA	TRBV11-3	TRBJ2-2	CASSPGLAGGWSGELFF	TGTGCCAGCAGCCCTGGACTAGCGGGAGGATGGTCCGGGGAGCTGTTTTTT
TRBD1	NA	TRBV10-3	TRBJ2-7	CAISVGGQGDEQYF	TGTGCCATCAGTGTAGGGGGACAGGGTGACGAGCAGTACTTC
TRBD1	NA	TRBV5-1	TRBJ1-1	CASSSQGQSNTEAFF	TGCGCCAGCAGCAGCCAGGGACAGTCGAACACTGAAGCTTTCTTT
TRBD2	once	TRBV10-2	TRBJ2-1	CASSKPPSGHNEQFF	TGCGCCAGCAGTAAACCCCCTAGCGGGCACAATGAGCAGTTCTTC
TRBD1	few	TRBV11-2	TRBJ1-1	CASSPQGIVDTEAFF	TGTGCCAGCAGCCCACAGGGGATAGTTGACACTGAAGCTTTCTTT
NA	NA	TRBV12-3/TRBV12-4	TRBJ1-1	CASTLMPEREAFF	TGTGCCAGCACACTCATGCCAGAGAGGGAAGCTTTCTTT
NA	NA	TRBV19	TRBJ1-6	CASRLAGLGLSSYNSPLHF	TGTGCCAGTAGACTGGCGGGGCTCGGCTTGAGCTCCTATAATTCACCCCTCCACTTT
TRBD1	few	TRBV7-9	TRBJ1-1	CAIRGLNTEAFF	TGTGCCATCAGGGGGCTGAACACTGAAGCTTTCTTT
TRBD1	NA	TRBV5-1	TRBJ1-1	CASRQTGSPDGRPLNTEAFF	TGCGCCAGCAGACAGACAGGGAGTCCCGATGGTAGACCCTTAAACACTGAAGCTTTCTTT
NA	NA	TRBV14	TRBJ2-2	CASSQVLAPGTGELFF	TGTGCCAGCAGCCAAGTACTGGCCCCGGGCACCGGGGAGCTGTTTTTT
NA	NA	TRBV7-9	TRBJ2-2	CASSLISGAGELFF	TGTGCCAGCAGCTTAATCTCAGGGGCCGGGGAGCTGTTTTTT
TRBD1	NA	TRBV3-1/TRBV3-2	TRBJ2-7	CASSHTDRGGYEQYF	TGTGCCAGCAGCCATACGGACAGGGGTGGCTACGAGCAGTACTTC
TRBD1	NA	TRBV19	TRBJ2-3	CASSRAGGFTDTQYF	TGTGCCAGTAGTAGAGCAGGGGGTTTCACAGATACGCAGTATTTT
NA	NA	TRBV29-1	TRBJ2-6	CSTADSSGANVLTF	TGCAGCACTGCGGACTCCTCTGGGGCCAACGTCCTGACTTTC
NA	NA	TRBV5-6	TRBJ2-7	CASSRVNYEQYF	TGTGCCAGCAGCCGAGTAAACTACGAGCAGTACTTC
NA	NA	TRBV9	TRBJ2-2	CASSPTGSAITGELFF	TGTGCCAGCAGCCCCACAGGGTCGGCCATCACCGGGGAGCTGTTTTTT
TRBD2	NA	TRBV12-5	TRBJ2-1	CASGFNTLIGTSGRAEYNEQFF	TGTGCTAGTGGTTTTAACACCTTAATAGGGACTAGCGGGAGGGCGGAGTACAATGAGCAGTTCTTC
TRBD1	NA	TRBV3-1/TRBV3-2	TRBJ1-1	CASSQGTGGAGTEAFF	TGTGCCAGCAGCCAAGGGACAGGGGGCGCGGGCACTGAAGCTTTCTTT
TRBD2	NA	TRBV7-2	TRBJ2-7	CASSLMLAASYEQYF	TGTGCCAGCAGCTTAATGCTAGCGGCCTCCTACGAGCAGTACTTC
NA	NA	TRBV4-1	TRBJ1-1	CASSPSGGTGTEAFF	TGCGCCAGCAGCCCTTCGGGAGGGACCGGCACTGAAGCTTTCTTT